This TCR beta chain is drawn from a study of blood T cell repertoires in COVID-19. Study summary: Samples taken during acute and convalescent COVID-19 were collected in the United States, Italy and Spain.

This CDR3 spans 13 amino acids. V was trimmed by 8 bases and J by 7 bases, leaving 17 bases between them. Germline V gene lookup returns CDR1 GTSNPN and CDR2 SVGIG (reference sequence). Original handling: Counts of nucleated cells, estimated from reference gene primer amplification, were obtained. Clones were read by immunoSEQ multiplex PCR, and TCRdb kept only the in-frame ones, dropping some. For V, J and clone size, that table is used; D and trimming come from the DNA. In the table there are a few hundred thousand clones, around four fifths of which are singletons. Individuals aged about 18 to 89 years were recruited from approximately 24 US areas. In assigning cohorts, the study relied on participant-reported clinical history.

The chain recombines TRBV30 with TRBJ1-4; D is perhaps TRBD1 (5 bases). The sequence was collected from a woman in her fifties or sixties who had recovered from COVID-19. Sequencing used PBMCs or T cells enriched from blood (not recorded which). The CDR3, as DNA: TGTGCCGGGTCGTGGGGGGTTGCTGAAAAACTGTTTTTT. Its translation is CAGSWGVAEKLFF.